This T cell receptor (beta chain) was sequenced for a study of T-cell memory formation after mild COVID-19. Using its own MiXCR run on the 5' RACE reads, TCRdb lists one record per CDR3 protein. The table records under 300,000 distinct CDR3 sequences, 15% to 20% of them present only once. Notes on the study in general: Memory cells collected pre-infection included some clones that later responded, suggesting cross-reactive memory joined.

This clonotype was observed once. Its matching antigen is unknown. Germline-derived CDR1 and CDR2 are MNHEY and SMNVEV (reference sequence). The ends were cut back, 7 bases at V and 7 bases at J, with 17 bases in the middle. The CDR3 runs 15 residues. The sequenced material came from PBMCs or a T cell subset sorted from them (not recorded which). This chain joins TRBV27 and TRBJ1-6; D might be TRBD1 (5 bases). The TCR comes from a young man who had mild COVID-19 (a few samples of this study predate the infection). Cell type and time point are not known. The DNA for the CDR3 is TGTGCCAGCAAAGTACCGGGACTCCAAAATTCACCCCTCCACTTT. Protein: CASKVPGLQNSPLHF.